This T cell receptor (beta chain) was identified in a study of T-cell memory formation after mild COVID-19 (dated by TCRdb to the early 2020s). With regard to the full study: TCR sequence clusters from the two donors were found to be largely donor specific. T-cell clones expanding and contracting after mild COVID-19 in a couple of donors were tracked by longitudinal TCRalpha and TCRbeta repertoire sequencing. Two young, previously healthy adult volunteers made up the cohort, one male and one female.

CDR1 and CDR2, looked up from the germline V gene, are SNHLY and FYNNEI. The cysteine opens and the phenylalanine closes a CDR3 of 15 amino acids. Left in the record is the CDR3 DNA by itself, 45 bases read in frame from the first base. From V the trimming removes 3 bases and from J it removes 8 bases, while the gene matches leave 8 bases of the junction unaccounted for. This clonotype appeared a few times. This receptor's antigen is unknown. Per-nucleotide qualities are absent, and no much larger clonotype sits a single base away. Beyond this particular receptor, the publication reports: The second-wave clones that peaked on day 37 were not confirmed to be SARS-CoV-2 specific. Contracting CD4+ clones were found mainly in CM and EM memory subsets, while CD8+ clones were enriched in EMRA. Clones contracting from day 15 to 85 had balanced CD4/CD8 phenotypes, while a second wave expanding from day 15 to 37 was biased towards CD4+. Only a couple of mild cases were covered in the study, and larger cohorts including severe cases with pre-infection samples were considered necessary. The detection of some responding clones in pre-infection memory suggests that pre-existing cross-reactive memory T cells joined the SARS-CoV-2 response.

PBMCs were isolated by Ficoll-Paque density gradient centrifugation. Sequencing was carried out with an Illumina NovaSeq 6000. TCRalpha and TCRbeta cDNA libraries were built by 5'RACE with constant-segment primers, adding sample barcodes and unique molecular identifiers. Trizol reagent was used to extract RNA from every sample. Libraries were amplified in two PCR steps, with a second sample barcode and Illumina TruSeq adapters added in the second step. The libraries were sequenced on an Illumina NovaSeq using 2 x 150 bp paired-end reads. The source study handled its data this way. The reads were demultiplexed and collapsed into UMI-guided consensus sequences using migec v1.2.7. Using mixcr v2.1.11, UMI consensuses were aligned to TRA and TRB V and J templates and then assembled into clonotypes. Expanded or contracted clonotypes were those called significant by both edgeR and NoisET, with noise models trained on biological replicates. For edgeR calls, a false discovery rate-adjusted p below 0.01 and a log2 fold-change threshold of 1 were applied. As an exploratory analysis of dynamics, max-normalized trajectories of the 1000 most abundant clonotypes were examined by PCA with hierarchical clustering. Each responding clone was given a CD4 or CD8 phenotype based on the CD4+ and CD8+ repertoires, which had been sequenced separately. The public reads were reprocessed in TCRdb via fastp at Q25 and MiXCR, keeping in-frame beta chains. One record per CDR3 amino acid sequence lists the most common genes and DNA. Clone size and V and J calls follow TCRdb, not the original study. The sample data list around 500,000 distinct CDR3 sequences, and roughly 18% of these were observed just once. The ten largest clones represent 9% to 15% of the sample.

This TCR came from an adult woman who had mild COVID-19 (a few samples of this study predate the infection). The sample titles of this study are shuffled in the database, so cell type and time point are left out; the donor was told from shared clones. The chain couples TRBV2 to TRBJ2-3, with TRBD2 identical over 10 junction bases. The specimen sequenced was PBMCs or a T cell subset sorted from them (not recorded which). The nucleotides are TGTGCCAGCAGTGACCCTAGCGGGAGTCGGGGTACGCAGTATTTT. Its translation reads: CASSDPSGSRGTQYF.